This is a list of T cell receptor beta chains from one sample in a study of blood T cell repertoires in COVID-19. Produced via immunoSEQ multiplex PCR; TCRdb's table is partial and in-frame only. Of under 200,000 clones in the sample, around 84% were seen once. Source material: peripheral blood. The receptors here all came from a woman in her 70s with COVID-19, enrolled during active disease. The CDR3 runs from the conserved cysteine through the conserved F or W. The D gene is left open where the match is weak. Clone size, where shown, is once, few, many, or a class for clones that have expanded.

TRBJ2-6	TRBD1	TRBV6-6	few	TGTGCCAGCAGTTTACACAGGGGGCTGGGGGCCAACGTCCTGACTTTC	CASSLHRGLGANVLTF
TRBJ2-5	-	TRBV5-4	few	TGTGCCAGCAGTCTGAAGAGCACCGAGACCCAGTACTTC	CASSLKSTETQYF
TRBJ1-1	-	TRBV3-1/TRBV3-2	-	TGTGCCAGCAGCCAAGATTTCAGCAGGTACACTGAAGCTTTCTTT	CASSQDFSRYTEAFF
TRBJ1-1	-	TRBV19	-	TGTGCCAGTAGTATAGAGCTGACAGGATGGGGAGAAACTGAAGCTTTCTTT	CASSIELTGWGETEAFF
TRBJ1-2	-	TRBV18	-	TGTGCCAGCTCACCGCTCCAAACCGCGGGAGGCTACACCTTC	CASSPLQTAGGYTF
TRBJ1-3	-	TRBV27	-	TGTGCCAGCAGTCTAACAGGGTCCACCCGACGCCTCACGCCGTCTGGAAACACCATATATTTT	CASSLTGSTRRLTPSGNTIYF
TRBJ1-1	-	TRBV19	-	TGTGCCAGTAGCACAATTACAGTGAACACTGAAGCTTTCTTT	CASSTITVNTEAFF
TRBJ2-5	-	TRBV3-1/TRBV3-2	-	TGTGCCAGCAGCATCGGGGGAGGAGAGACCCAGTACTTC	CASSIGGGETQYF
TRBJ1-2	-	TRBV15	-	TGTGCCACCAGCAGAGCTCCGGCGGAAGGCTACACCTTC	CATSRAPAEGYTF
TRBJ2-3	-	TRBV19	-	TGTGCCAGTAGTCTCGTTACGGGGAGTAGAACAGATACGCAGTATTTT	CASSLVTGSRTDTQYF
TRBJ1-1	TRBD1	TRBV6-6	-	TGTGCCAGCAGCTGGGACAGGGCGTCAGCTTTCTTT	CASSWDRASAFF
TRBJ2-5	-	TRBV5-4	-	TGTGCCAGCAGCTTATCGTCCGGGGGTGGGTGGGAGACCCAGTACTTC	CASSLSSGGGWETQYF
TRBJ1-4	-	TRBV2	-	TGTGCCATCAAACAGGGATTTGTGGAAAAACTGTTTTTT	CAIKQGFVEKLFF
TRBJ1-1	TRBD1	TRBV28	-	TGTGCCAGCACCTGGACAGGGGGGAACACTGAAGCTTTCTTT	CASTWTGGNTEAFF
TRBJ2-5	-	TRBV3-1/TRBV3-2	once	TGTGCCAGCAGCCAAGAAAACAGGGTTCAAGAGACCCAGTACTTC	CASSQENRVQETQYF
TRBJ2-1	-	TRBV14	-	TGTGCCAGCAGCCGATGGGGGACTGTGGGCGCGCGGATGAATGAGCAGTTCTTC	CASSRWGTVGARMNEQFF
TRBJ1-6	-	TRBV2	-	TGTGCCAGCAGGGAGGCCATTAATTCACCCCTCCACTTT	CASREAINSPLHF
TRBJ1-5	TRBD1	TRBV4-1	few	TGCGCCAGCAGCCAAGAGGGGACAGGGAGCAATCAGCCCCAGCATTTT	CASSQEGTGSNQPQHF
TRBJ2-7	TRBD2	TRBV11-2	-	TGTGCCAGCAGTCCAGGTCGGGCTAGCGGGATCTCCTACGAGCAGTACTTC	CASSPGRASGISYEQYF
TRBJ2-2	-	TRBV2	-	TGTGCCAGCACGGAGGGGGCGCGAACCGGGGAGCTGTTTTTT	CASTEGARTGELFF
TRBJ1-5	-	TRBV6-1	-	TGTGCCAGCAGTGAGACAGCTAATCAGCCCCAGCATTTT	CASSETANQPQHF
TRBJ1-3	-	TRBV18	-	TGTGCCAGCTCACCGAGGACAGCCTTCTCTGGAAACACCATATATTTT	CASSPRTAFSGNTIYF
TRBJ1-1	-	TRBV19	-	TGTGCCAGTAGTAACAGGGCCAACACTGAAGCTTTCTTT	CASSNRANTEAFF
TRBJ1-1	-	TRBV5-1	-	TGCGCCAGCAGCGCTAAGGCCCCGGGCACTGAAGCTTTCTTT	CASSAKAPGTEAFF
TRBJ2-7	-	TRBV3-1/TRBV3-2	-	TGTGCCAGCAGCCAGTCAAACGGCGAGCAGTACTTC	CASSQSNGEQYF
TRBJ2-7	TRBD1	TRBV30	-	TGTGCCTGGAGTGCCGGGACAGGAGCCTACGAGCAGTACTTC	CAWSAGTGAYEQYF
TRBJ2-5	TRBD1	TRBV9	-	TGTGCCAGCAGCCTTGGACAGGGCCGGGAGACCCAGTACTTC	CASSLGQGRETQYF
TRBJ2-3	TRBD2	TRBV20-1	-	TGCAGTGCTAGTGCGGGGGGAACCACAGATACGCAGTATTTT	CSASAGGTTDTQYF
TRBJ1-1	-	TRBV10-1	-	TGCGCCAGCAGTTTTCCAAGGGGGGGCACTGAAGCTTTCTTT	CASSFPRGGTEAFF
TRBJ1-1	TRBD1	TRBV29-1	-	TGCAGCGTTCAGGGGGTTCTGAACACTGAAGCTTTCTTT	CSVQGVLNTEAFF
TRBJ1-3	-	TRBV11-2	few	TGTGCCAGCACCCGATGGGCCGCAGGAAACACCATATATTTT	CASTRWAAGNTIYF
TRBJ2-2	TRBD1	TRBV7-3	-	TGTGCCAGCAGCCCGAGGGGGCGGACCGGGGAGCTGTTTTTT	CASSPRGRTGELFF
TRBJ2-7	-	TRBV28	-	TGTGCCAGCAATCTTCATTGGGCCGACTACGAGCAGTACTTC	CASNLHWADYEQYF
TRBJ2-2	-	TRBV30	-	TGTGCCTGGAGTGGCTCAGGGGGGCTGACCGGGGAGCTGTTTTTT	CAWSGSGGLTGELFF
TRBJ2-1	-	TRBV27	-	TGTGCTCTAAGCCGGTCAACCGAGCAGTTCTTC	CALSRSTEQFF
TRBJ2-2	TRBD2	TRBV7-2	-	TGTGCCAGCAGCAGCAGTAGCGGGATAGTCGGGGAGCTGTTTTTT	CASSSSSGIVGELFF
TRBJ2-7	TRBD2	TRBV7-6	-	TGTGCCAGCAGCGGACGTGGGCTAGCGGCTCCCTACGAGCAGTACTTC	CASSGRGLAAPYEQYF
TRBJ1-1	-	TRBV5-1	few	TGCGCCAGCAGCTTTAATCTACAGGCTGAAGCTTTCTTT	CASSFNLQAEAFF
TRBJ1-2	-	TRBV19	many	TGTGCCAGTAGTATAGACTCCCTCCAGGGAATAAATGGCTACACCTTC	CASSIDSLQGINGYTF
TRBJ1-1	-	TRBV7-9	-	TGTGCCAGCAGCGCCAGTAGGGGCTTTACCAACCGAGCTTTCTTT	CASSASRGFTNRAFF
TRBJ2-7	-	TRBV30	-	TGTGCCTGGAACCAGGGTCGGAGCGAGCAGTACTTC	CAWNQGRSEQYF
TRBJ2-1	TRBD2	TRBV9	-	TGTGCCAGCAGCACCGGACTAGCGGGAGATAGGGATGAGCAGTTCTTC	CASSTGLAGDRDEQFF
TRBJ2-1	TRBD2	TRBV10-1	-	TGCGCCAGCAGTGATGCTAGCGGGGAATCCTACAATGAGCAGTTCTTC	CASSDASGESYNEQFF
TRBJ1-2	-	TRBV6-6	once	TGTGCCAGCACCCAGAACCCCTATGGCTACACCTTC	CASTQNPYGYTF
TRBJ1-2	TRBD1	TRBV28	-	TGTGCCAGCAGGATTGACAGGGTAGTTTATGGCTACACCTTC	CASRIDRVVYGYTF
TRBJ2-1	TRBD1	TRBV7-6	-	TGTGCCAGCAGATCCGGGACAGGGGCCTACAATGAGCAGTTCTTC	CASRSGTGAYNEQFF
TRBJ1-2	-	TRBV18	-	TGTGCCAGCTCACCACAGCAGGGCGACTATGGCTACACCTTC	CASSPQQGDYGYTF
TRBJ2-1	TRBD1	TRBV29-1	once	TGCAGCGTTGAGGGGCAGGGGGCGGGAAATGAGCAGTTCTTC	CSVEGQGAGNEQFF
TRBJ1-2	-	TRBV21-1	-	TGTGCCAGCAGCAGGCAGGGGGCGAGCTATGGCTACACCTTC	CASSRQGASYGYTF
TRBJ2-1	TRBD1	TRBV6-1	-	TGTGCCAGCAGTGAAGAGGTGAGGGTGACAGGGTATGACAATGAGCAGTTCTTC	CASSEEVRVTGYDNEQFF
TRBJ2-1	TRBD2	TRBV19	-	TGTGCCAGTAGTATAGTAGGCGGGAGGCCCTACAATGAGCAGTTCTTC	CASSIVGGRPYNEQFF
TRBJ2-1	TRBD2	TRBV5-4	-	TGTGCCAGCAGCCGACTAGCGGGAGGGGACAATGAGCAGTTCTTC	CASSRLAGGDNEQFF
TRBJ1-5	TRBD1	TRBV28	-	TGTGCCAGCAGTCATGACAGGGGGTACGACCAGCCCCAGCATTTT	CASSHDRGYDQPQHF
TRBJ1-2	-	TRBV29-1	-	TGCAGCGTCGGGGGAGGGTCGGAGGAGGGCTACACCTTC	CSVGGGSEEGYTF
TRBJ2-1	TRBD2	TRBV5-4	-	TGTGCCAGCAGCGGGACTAGCGGGGCCTACAATGAGCAGTTCTTC	CASSGTSGAYNEQFF
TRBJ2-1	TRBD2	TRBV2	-	TGTGCCAGCAGGAGACTAGCGGGGGGCTCCTCCTACAATGAGCAGTTCTTC	CASRRLAGGSSYNEQFF
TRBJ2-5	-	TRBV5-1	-	TGCGCCAGCAGCCTGGGACTCCAAGAGACCCAGTACTTC	CASSLGLQETQYF
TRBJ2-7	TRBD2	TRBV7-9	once	TGTGCCAGCAGTCCCCGCCAACTAGCGGGAGACGAGCAGTACTTC	CASSPRQLAGDEQYF
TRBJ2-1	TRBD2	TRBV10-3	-	TGTGCCACGAGGGTAGCGGGGAGCAGAGAGCAGTTCTTC	CATRVAGSREQFF
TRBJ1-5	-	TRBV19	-	TGTGCCAGTCTCTCGGGGGTGAATCAGCCCCAGCATTTT	CASLSGVNQPQHF